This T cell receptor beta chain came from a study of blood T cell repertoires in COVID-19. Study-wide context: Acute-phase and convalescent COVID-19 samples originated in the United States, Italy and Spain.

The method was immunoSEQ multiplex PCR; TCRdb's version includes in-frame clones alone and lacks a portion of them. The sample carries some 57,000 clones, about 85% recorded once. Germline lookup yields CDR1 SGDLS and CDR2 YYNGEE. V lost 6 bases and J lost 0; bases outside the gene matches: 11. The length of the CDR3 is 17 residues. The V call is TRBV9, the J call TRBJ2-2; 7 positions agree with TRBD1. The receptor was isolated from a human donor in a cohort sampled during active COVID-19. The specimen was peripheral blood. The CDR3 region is CASTRDSTNANTGELFF. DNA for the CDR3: TGTGCCAGCACCCGGGACAGCACCAACGCGAACACCGGGGAGCTGTTTTTT.